A selection of T cell receptor beta chains follows, all from one sample in a study of cytomegalovirus exposure and HLA in healthy donors. Sequencing used immunoSEQ multiplex PCR; TCRdb keeps in-frame clones, though not all of them. The sample lists over 250,000 clones, about nine tenths occurring once. The sample taken for sequencing was PBMCs. Receptor source: a woman aged 25 to 39 in good health and CMV-seropositive. Each CDR3 is given with its conserved first and last residue. A D gene is named only where the DNA matches it firmly. Part of the rows lack a size; the others show once, few, many or a class for expanded clones.

CDR3 length,J gene,V gene,clone size,D gene,CDR3 DNA,CDR3 protein
12,TRBJ1-2,TRBV30,-,TRBD1,TGTGCCGGGGGACAGGGAAACTATGGCTACACCTTC,CAGGQGNYGYTF
16,TRBJ2-7,TRBV6-5,once,-,TGTGCCAGCAGTTACTACCCGGGAGGGGGCGGTTACGAGCAGTACTTC,CASSYYPGGGGYEQYF
12,TRBJ1-1,TRBV30,few,-,TGTGCCTGGAAACGCGGTGCGACTGAAGCTTTCTTT,CAWKRGATEAFF
13,TRBJ2-3,TRBV25-1,once,-,TGTGCCAGTAAAGGACAGAGCACAGATACGCAGTATTTT,CASKGQSTDTQYF
14,TRBJ1-2,TRBV7-6,-,-,TGTGCCAGCAGCCCCTTAAAGGGAGTCTATGGCTACACCTTC,CASSPLKGVYGYTF
13,TRBJ1-2,TRBV10-3,many,TRBD1,TGTGCCATCAACGGTGGTAACAGGGGCGGCTACACCTTC,CAINGGNRGGYTF
13,TRBJ1-1,TRBV18,-,-,TGTGCCACCTCGGGCCAACCGAACACTGAAGCTTTCTTT,CATSGQPNTEAFF
11,TRBJ1-1,TRBV5-8,-,-,TGTGCCAGCAGCGAAAACACTGAAGCTTTCTTT,CASSENTEAFF
13,TRBJ2-5,TRBV28,-,-,TGTGCCAGCAGTCTCATCTTACAAGAGACCCAGTACTTC,CASSLILQETQYF
15,TRBJ2-7,TRBV11-2,-,-,TGTGCCAGCAGCTTAGTCTTTGCGATCTCCTACGAGCAGTACTTC,CASSLVFAISYEQYF
13,TRBJ1-1,TRBV6-6,-,TRBD1,TGTGCCAGCAGTTCAGGGGGTTACACTGAAGCTTTCTTT,CASSSGGYTEAFF
11,TRBJ1-1,TRBV27,-,-,TGTGCCAGCAGTTTCGGCAGTGAAGCTTTCTTT,CASSFGSEAFF
13,TRBJ2-3,TRBV7-2,-,TRBD2,TGTGCCAGCAGCATGAGTGGGACTATTGGCCTGTATTTT,CASSMSGTIGLYF
16,TRBJ2-5,TRBV14,-,TRBD1,TGTGCCAGCAGCCAAGATTTTAGGGGGCTCCAAGAGACCCAGTACTTC,CASSQDFRGLQETQYF
13,TRBJ2-5,TRBV13,-,-,TGTGCCAGCAGCTTACTTGGGGAGGAGACCCAGTACTTC,CASSLLGEETQYF
14,TRBJ2-1,TRBV6-5,-,-,TGTGCCAGCAGTCGACTAGTTCGAGACAATGAGCAGTTCTTC,CASSRLVRDNEQFF
16,TRBJ2-1,TRBV18,-,TRBD1,TGTGCCAGCTCACGTAGCCCGGGACAGGGTAACAATGAGCAGTTCTTC,CASSRSPGQGNNEQFF
17,TRBJ2-2,TRBV5-1,-,-,TGCGCCAGCAGCTTGGACAGGGCTTTCGCGAACACCGGGGAGCTGTTTTTT,CASSLDRAFANTGELFF
14,TRBJ2-7,TRBV9,-,-,TGTGCCAGCAGCGTAGTTCAGGAAACGGCCGAGCAGTACTTC,CASSVVQETAEQYF
17,TRBJ1-3,TRBV7-8,-,-,TGTGCCAGCAGCTTAGTTATATCGCCCCTCTCTGGAAACACCATATATTTT,CASSLVISPLSGNTIYF
15,TRBJ1-3,TRBV30,-,-,TGTGCCTGGAGGTCGGACCGTTACTCTGGAAACACCATATATTTT,CAWRSDRYSGNTIYF
16,TRBJ2-2,TRBV6-1,-,-,TGTGCCAGCAGTGACCTACAGGGCGAAGGGACCGGGGAGCTGTTTTTT,CASSDLQGEGTGELFF
13,TRBJ2-3,TRBV5-6,-,TRBD1,TGTGCCAGCAGCCCCACAGGGGTAGATACGCAGTATTTT,CASSPTGVDTQYF
15,TRBJ2-7,TRBV4-3,-,TRBD1,TGCGCCAGCAGCCAAGACCGGGACAGCTCCTACGAGCAGTACTTC,CASSQDRDSSYEQYF
14,TRBJ2-7,TRBV5-1,-,TRBD2,TGCGCCAGCAGCTTGGATGGGGGGGACTACGAGCAGTACTTC,CASSLDGGDYEQYF
16,TRBJ2-1,TRBV13,-,-,TGTGCCAGCAGCTTAGGTCCAGCGAGTGTGGTTAGTGAGCAGTTCTTC,CASSLGPASVVSEQFF
16,TRBJ2-2,TRBV25-1,-,-,TGTGCCAGCAGTGAGGGGGTTTTTCTGAACACCGGGGAGCTGTTTTTT,CASSEGVFLNTGELFF
14,TRBJ1-4,TRBV6-6,-,-,TGTGCCAGCAGTTGGTGGCAGGATAATGAAAAACTGTTTTTT,CASSWWQDNEKLFF
16,TRBJ2-5,TRBV4-3,once,TRBD1,TGCGCCAGCAGCCAAGATTCAGGGGGCGCTTTTGAGACCCAGTACTTC,CASSQDSGGAFETQYF
15,TRBJ2-3,TRBV5-1,-,-,TGCGCCAGCAGCTTGGGTGCGATTAGCACAGATACGCAGTATTTT,CASSLGAISTDTQYF
16,TRBJ1-2,TRBV19,-,-,TGTGCCAGTAGTATCGGGGGGCTAGACAGTAACTATGGCTACACCTTC,CASSIGGLDSNYGYTF
17,TRBJ1-4,TRBV7-9,-,TRBD1,TGTGCCAGCAGCTTAGGGGACAGGCGGACAACTAATGAAAAACTGTTTTTT,CASSLGDRRTTNEKLFF
15,TRBJ2-7,TRBV7-8,many,TRBD1,TGTGCCAGCAGCCCCGGGGACAGGGGTAGGAACGAGCAGTACTTC,CASSPGDRGRNEQYF
14,TRBJ2-1,TRBV18,-,TRBD1,TGTGCCAGCTCAGTAGGACAGGGCTACAATGAGCAGTTCTTC,CASSVGQGYNEQFF
15,TRBJ2-5,TRBV6-5,-,TRBD2,TGTGCCAGCAGTCTAGCGGGAGGTGATTCGGAGACCCAGTACTTC,CASSLAGGDSETQYF
17,TRBJ1-1,TRBV28,-,TRBD1,TGTGCCAGCAGTTTCCCCGGACAGGGGATTATCTACACTGAAGCTTTCTTT,CASSFPGQGIIYTEAFF
12,TRBJ2-1,TRBV10-2,-,-,TGCGCCAGCAGCACAGGGTACAATGAGCAGTTCTTC,CASSTGYNEQFF
15,TRBJ1-4,TRBV15,-,-,TGTGCCACCAGCAGCCGAGAGCCGTACGGCGAAAAACTGTTTTTT,CATSSREPYGEKLFF
14,TRBJ2-3,TRBV5-6,-,-,TGTGCCAGCAGCTTGGTACCTAGCACAGATACGCAGTATTTT,CASSLVPSTDTQYF
19,TRBJ2-3,TRBV5-1,-,TRBD2,TGCGCCAGCAGCTTGGGACTAGCGGGCCCTGAGGGCTACACAGATACGCAGTATTTT,CASSLGLAGPEGYTDTQYF
17,TRBJ2-7,TRBV6-1,-,TRBD1,TGTGCCAGCAGTGAAGGGCTAGCTGGACAGGGCTCCTACGAGCAGTACTTC,CASSEGLAGQGSYEQYF
17,TRBJ2-7,TRBV15,-,TRBD2,TGTGCCACCAGCAGAGATTTAACTAGCGGTACTTCCTACGAGCAGTACTTC,CATSRDLTSGTSYEQYF
15,TRBJ2-7,TRBV7-6,-,-,TGTGCCAGCAGCTTAGCAGGCCCAGGGACCTACGAGCAGTACTTC,CASSLAGPGTYEQYF
14,TRBJ2-2,TRBV29-1,-,-,TGCAGCGTTGAAGATTCGGCTACGGCCGGGGAGCTGTTTTTT,CSVEDSATAGELFF
13,TRBJ1-3,TRBV28,-,TRBD1,TGTGCCAGCAGCTTAATTACAGGGGGCGCCATATATTTT,CASSLITGGAIYF
14,TRBJ1-5,TRBV19,few,-,TGTGCCAGCCGCAAGGGTTCGGGCAATCAGCCCCAGCATTTT,CASRKGSGNQPQHF
15,TRBJ1-2,TRBV14,-,TRBD1,TGTGCCAGCAGCACACATCGGGACAGAAGTTATGGCTACACCTTC,CASSTHRDRSYGYTF
14,TRBJ2-3,TRBV28,-,-,TGTGCCAGCAGTTTATCGTCTTCTGCAGATACGCAGTATTTT,CASSLSSSADTQYF
15,TRBJ1-3,TRBV6-5,few,TRBD1,TGTGCCAGCAGTCCGCTCAGGGGGTTGGGAAACACCATATATTTT,CASSPLRGLGNTIYF
15,TRBJ1-4,TRBV6-5,-,-,TGTGCCAGCAGTTACTCGGAGCACGGTAATGAAAAACTGTTTTTT,CASSYSEHGNEKLFF
17,TRBJ2-3,TRBV25-1,-,TRBD1,TGTGCCAGCAGTCGCCGGGACAGGGGGCGCTTCACAGATACGCAGTATTTT,CASSRRDRGRFTDTQYF
15,TRBJ1-3,TRBV30,-,TRBD1,TGTGCCTGGAGTATGGGACAGTTATTTGGAAACACCATATATTTT,CAWSMGQLFGNTIYF
14,TRBJ1-1,TRBV9,-,-,TGTGCCAGCAACTTGGGGGTAGGGAACACTGAAGCTTTCTTT,CASNLGVGNTEAFF
18,TRBJ2-2,TRBV9,few,TRBD2,TGTGCCAGCAGCATCGGACTAGCGGGAGCGGGGGACACCGGGGAGCTGTTTTTT,CASSIGLAGAGDTGELFF
15,TRBJ2-7,TRBV7-2,-,TRBD1,TGTGCCAGCAGCTTCCCGGGACAGGGGTTCAACGAGCAGTACTTC,CASSFPGQGFNEQYF
13,TRBJ2-3,TRBV2,-,-,TGTGCCACCACCCCCGTAAGGGTAGATACGCAGTATTTT,CATTPVRVDTQYF
16,TRBJ2-1,TRBV11-2,once,TRBD2,TGTGCCAGCACCACCCTCGGGACTAGCGGGAGCTTGGAGCAGTTCTTC,CASTTLGTSGSLEQFF
17,TRBJ2-3,TRBV6-1,-,TRBD1,TGTGCCAGCAGTGAATTCATGAGACAGGGGCCCACGGATACGCAGTATTTT,CASSEFMRQGPTDTQYF
11,TRBJ2-3,TRBV20-1,-,-,TGCAGTGCTCCTGCGCGAGATACGCAGTATTTT,CSAPARDTQYF
13,TRBJ2-7,TRBV18,-,-,TGTGCCAGCACCGCGGATGGCTCCTACGAGCAGTACTTC,CASTADGSYEQYF